This T cell receptor (beta chain) derives from a study of a mutant IDH1 vaccine in newly diagnosed glioma. A word on this clone: Its target is unknown.

Time point specified: week 23, last vaccination. Every vaccine dose comprised 300 ug of mutant IDH1 20-mer peptide plus topical imiquimod. Data came from immunoSEQ multiplex PCR; TCRdb stores just in-frame clones and leaves some out. The sample yields 77,000 or so clones, approximately 85% seen once. Germline CDR1 and CDR2: KGHSH and LQKENI. Deletions cut 2 bases from V and 5 bases from J, with 13 bases between. CDR3 length: 15 residues. This material consisted of PBMCs, taken from a glioma patient whose treatment included an IDH1 peptide vaccine. The rearrangement links TRBV18 to TRBJ2-1, with D perhaps matching TRBD1 or TRBD2 (6 bases each). This TCR was recovered from a woman between 45 and 65 years old with glioma. Written as DNA, the CDR3 is TGTGCCAGCTCACCAAGGCCAGGGGAGGACAATGAGCAGTTCTTC. Amino acids: CASSPRPGEDNEQFF.